Listed here are 15 T cell receptor beta chains from one sample, sequenced in a study of patients and donors after allogeneic stem cell transplantation. Each CDR3 protein gets one entry after TCRdb re-called the RT-PCR reads with MiXCR. The data contain about 160,000 distinct CDR3 sequences, 37% of them singletons. Sequencing used blood, either unsorted or a sorted T cell fraction (not recorded which). The receptors originated from a human donor who was either an allogeneic HSCT recipient or a stem cell or donor lymphocyte infusion donor (not recorded which). It is not recorded whose cells these are; they may come from a transplant donor.

This clonotype was seen more than once but under ten times. V is TRBV4-3 and J is TRBJ1-4; tentative D call: TRBD1 (5 bases). Between the trimmed V and J ends, which lost 3 bases and 8 bases, there was a span of 19 bases. The CDR3 spans 16 residues. Germline CDR1 reads LGHNA; CDR2 reads YSLEER. This chain's CDR3 is CASSQILDGRGEKLFF. DNA of the CDR3: TGCGCCAGCAGCCAGATCCTGGACGGACGGGGGGAAAAACTGTTTTTT.

The rearrangement uses TRBV9 and TRBJ1-2, with D uncertain. Germline loops: CDR1 SGDLS, CDR2 YYNGEE. Trimming took 3 bases from V and 8 from J, leaving 11 bases between them. The CDR3 spans 12 residues. The CDR3 DNA reads TGTGCCAGCAGCGAGACCTATAGGGGCTACACCTTC. The encoded protein is CASSETYRGYTF.

The chain couples TRBV7-2 to TRBJ1-5; tentatively, D is TRBD1 (6 bases). The germline CDR1 and CDR2 sequences are SGHTA and FQGNSA. V lost 3 bases and J 0 bases, leaving 9 bases between the germline ends. The CDR3 loop spans 15 amino acids. In DNA form, the CDR3 reads TGTGCCAGCAGCTTTTGGACAGATAGCAATCAGCCCCAGCATTTT. It encodes CASSFWTDSNQPQHF.

J is TRBJ1-4 and V is TRBV7-2, with a weak D call TRBD1 (6 bases). CDR3 size: 17 residues. The germline gives CDR1 SGHTA, CDR2 FQGNSA. With 5 bases removed from V and 6 bases from J, the gap between germline ends came to 22 bases. The CDR3: CASSPVGGGRRDEKLFF. CDR3 nucleotide sequence: TGTGCCAGCAGCCCAGTTGGCGGGGGGCGAAGGGATGAAAAACTGTTTTTT.

In DNA, the CDR3 is TGTGCCACCAGCAGAGACGGGAGAACTAATGAAAAACTGTTTTTT. This sequence encodes CATSRDGRTNEKLFF. This chain connects TRBV15 to TRBJ1-4; D uncertain. Trimming shortened V by 0 bases and J by 1 base, and 6 bases separated the two germline ends. The germline gives CDR1 LNHNV, CDR2 YYDKDF (reference sequence). The CDR3 spans 15 residues.

CDR3 in DNA: TGTGCCACCCTCTCGGGGATTAGACGGCTAGCAACTAATGAAAAACTGTTTTTT. Residues: CATLSGIRRLATNEKLFF. This rearrangement joins TRBV28 to TRBJ1-4; D not certain. Trimming took 10 bases from V and 0 from J, leaving 24 bases between them. This CDR3 region has 18 residues. The germline CDR1 and CDR2 sequences are MDHEN and SYDVKM. Based on the CDR3 plus reference TRBV28 and TRBJ1-4, the full variable domain is DVKVTQSSRYLVKRTGEKVFLECVQDMDHENMFWYRQDPGLGLRLIYFSYDVKMKEKGDIPEGYSVSREKKERFSLILESASTNQTSMYLCATLSGIRRLATNEKLFFGSGTQLSVL.

The chain combines TRBV7-2 with TRBJ1-2; 10 nucleotides agree with TRBD1. This CDR3 comprises 15 residues. Germline V gives CDR1 SGHTA, CDR2 FQGNSA. The junction had 5 bases not matched to a gene; V was cut back by 1 base and J by 6 bases. The CDR3 bases are TGTGCCAGCAGCTTAGTGGGACAGGGGATGGATGGCTACACCTTC. Translating it yields CASSLVGQGMDGYTF. Drawing the rest from reference TRBV7-2 and TRBJ1-2, the complete variable domain is GAGVSQSPSNKVTEKGKDVELRCDPISGHTALYWYRQSLGQGLEFLIYFQGNSAPDKSGLPSDRFSAERTGGSVSTLTIQRTQQEDSAVYLCASSLVGQGMDGYTFGSGTRLTVV.

This clonotype was seen a handful of times. The V gene is TRBV27, the J gene TRBJ2-1; TRBD2 might be the D (5 bases). Trimming took 0 bases from V and 7 from J, leaving 7 bases between them. This CDR3 is built from 13 residues. Germline V gene lookup returns CDR1 MNHEY and CDR2 SMNVEV (reference sequence). CDR3 DNA: TGTGCCAGCAGTTTATCGGGCGGGAATGAGCAGTTCTTC. Amino acid sequence: CASSLSGGNEQFF.

The chain uses TRBV4-2 and TRBJ2-7; D unclear. This CDR3 has 15 residues. Trimming stripped 1 base from V and 1 base from J, with 11 bases between. Germline CDR1 reads LGHNA; CDR2 reads YNFKEQ. The CDR3 sequence: CASSQGMAESYEQYF. The CDR3 bases are TGTGCCAGCAGCCAAGGGATGGCGGAATCCTACGAGCAGTACTTC.

The chain couples TRBV21-1 to TRBJ2-1; no DNA check was done on the table's D call, TRBD2. TRBV21-1 is given as a pseudogene. The CDR3 sequence is 11 residues long. For the CDR3, the DNA is TGTGCCAGCAGCAAAGAGGTTGTAGCGGCCTTC. Translated, it gives CASSKEVVAAF.

This clonotype was detected only a few times. The V call is TRBV12-3 or TRBV12-4, the J call TRBJ1-1, with D unclear. The ends were cut back, 0 bases at V and 1 base at J, with 6 bases in the middle. The CDR3 sequence is 14 residues long. As DNA, the CDR3 is TGTGCCAGCAGTTTAGCCAGTACGAACACTGAAGCTTTCTTT. It translates to CASSLASTNTEAFF.

This clonotype has just one count. The chain carries TRBV5-4 and TRBJ2-1, with unresolved D. Looked up from germline, CDR1 is SGHNT and CDR2 is YYREEE (reference sequence). V gave up 1 base and J gave up 7 bases, with 15 bases separating them. The CDR3 runs to 15 residues. The CDR3 here is CASSLSSNPANEQFF. In nucleotides, the CDR3 is TGTGCCAGCAGCTTGTCCTCTAACCCTGCAAATGAGCAGTTCTTC.

V gene TRBV7-2 combines with J gene TRBJ1-2; D unclear. This CDR3 spans 13 amino acids. Germline V CDR1 and CDR2: SGHTA, FQGNSA. Trimming cost V 5 bases and J 3 bases, with 10 bases left between them. The CDR3 protein is CASSPADHYGYTF. The DNA for the CDR3 is TGTGCCAGCAGCCCGGCAGACCACTATGGCTACACCTTC. Full variable domain (outside the CDR3, taken from reference TRBV7-2 and TRBJ1-2): GAGVSQSPSNKVTEKGKDVELRCDPISGHTALYWYRQSLGQGLEFLIYFQGNSAPDKSGLPSDRFSAERTGGSVSTLTIQRTQQEDSAVYLCASSPADHYGYTFGSGTRLTVV.

This clonotype has just a few counts. The rearrangement uses TRBV12-3 or TRBV12-4 and TRBJ1-5; 10 bases fit TRBD1. With 5 bases clipped from V and 0 bases from J, the junction kept 10 bases outside the gene matches. The CDR3 covers 18 residues. For the CDR3, the DNA is TGTGCCAGCAGTCGAACCGGGACAGGGGTGCTTAGCAATCAGCCCCAGCATTTT. Translation gives CASSRTGTGVLSNQPQHF.

This clonotype was counted a few times. CDR3 coding DNA: TGTGCCAGCAGTGCCAGGGGTGGCAATCAGCCCCAGCATTTT. Its protein product is CASSARGGNQPQHF. This chain joins TRBV12-3 or TRBV12-4 and TRBJ1-5; maybe TRBD1 (6 bases). V was shortened by 5 bases and J by 2 bases, with 10 bases between the two germline ends. This CDR3 is 14 amino acids long.